This T cell receptor beta chain came from a study of blood T cell repertoires in COVID-19. Study as a whole: Acute and convalescent COVID-19 samples came from the United States, Italy and Spain. In each case, the material was cDNA or gDNA derived from T cells, B-cell-depleted T cells, or PBMCs.

Under the authors' procedure: The authors estimated nucleated cell counts from reference gene primer amplification. Profiled with immunoSEQ multiplex PCR; TCRdb holds only in-frame clones, not every one. Clone size and the V and J calls come from that table; the DNA yielded D and trimming. Here the sample spans 130,000 to 150,000 clones, approximately 80% being singletons. J was trimmed by 2 bases and V by 0 bases; bases with no gene match: 2. This CDR3 has 15 residues. Germline V gene data show CDR1 as SGHTA and CDR2 as FQGNSA. This clone showed up just once. Sequenced: peripheral blood. V gene TRBV7-2 combines with J gene TRBJ2-3; TRBD2 agrees at 7 bases. The TCR originated in a woman aged 35 to 49 with active or convalescent COVID-19. The chain's CDR3 is CASSLAGGITDTQYF. CDR3 DNA sequence: TGTGCCAGCAGCTTAGCGGGGGGGATCACAGATACGCAGTATTTT.